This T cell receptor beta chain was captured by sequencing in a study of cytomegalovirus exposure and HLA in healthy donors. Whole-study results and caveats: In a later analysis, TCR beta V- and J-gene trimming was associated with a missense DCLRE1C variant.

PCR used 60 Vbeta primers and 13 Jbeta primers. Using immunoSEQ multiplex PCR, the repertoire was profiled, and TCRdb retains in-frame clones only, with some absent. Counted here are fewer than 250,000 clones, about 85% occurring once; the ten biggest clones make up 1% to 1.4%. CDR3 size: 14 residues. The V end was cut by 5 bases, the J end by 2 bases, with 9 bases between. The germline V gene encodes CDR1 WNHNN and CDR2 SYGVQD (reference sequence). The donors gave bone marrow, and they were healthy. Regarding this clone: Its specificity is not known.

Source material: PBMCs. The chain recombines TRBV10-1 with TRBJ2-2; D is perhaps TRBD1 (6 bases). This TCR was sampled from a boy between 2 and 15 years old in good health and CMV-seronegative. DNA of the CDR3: TGCGCCAGCAGTCGGACAGATAACACCGGGGAGCTGTTTTTT. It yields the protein CASSRTDNTGELFF.